This T cell receptor (beta chain) came from a study of control samples from healthy donors and cancer patients. This CDR3 contains 11 residues. V was pared by 5 bases and J by 3 bases, with 5 bases between. CDR1 and CDR2 (germline): LNHDA, SQIVND (reference sequence). Some clones are missing from TCRdb's copy, which holds only in-frame ones; the method was immunoSEQ multiplex PCR. The sample contains hundreds of thousands of clones, approximately 92% of which appear only once. This clone showed up just once. This receptor was taken from a man in his forties with head and neck cancer. Input material: PBMCs. J is TRBJ2-7 and V is TRBV19; D gene uncertain. The CDR3 spells CASSLGYEQYF. In DNA form, the CDR3 reads TGTGCCAGTAGTCTCGGCTACGAGCAGTACTTC.